This T cell receptor beta chain is drawn from a study of blood T cell repertoires in COVID-19. The data were produced by immunoSEQ multiplex PCR, yet TCRdb's version contains in-frame clones alone and is incomplete. The sample lists around 81,000 clones; about 84% were seen once. The CDR3 sequence is 12 residues long. Germline V gene sequence: CDR1 LNHDA, CDR2 SQIVND (reference sequence). Turning to this clone: Its ends do not fully match the called genes, so a read error is possible.

The J gene is TRBJ1-2, the V gene TRBV19; D ambiguous. Material for sequencing was peripheral blood. The sequence was collected from a human donor in a cohort sampled during active COVID-19. Written as DNA, the CDR3 is TGTGGCAGTGAGAACCGTTACTATGGCTACACCTTC. Amino acid sequence: CGSENRYYGYTF.